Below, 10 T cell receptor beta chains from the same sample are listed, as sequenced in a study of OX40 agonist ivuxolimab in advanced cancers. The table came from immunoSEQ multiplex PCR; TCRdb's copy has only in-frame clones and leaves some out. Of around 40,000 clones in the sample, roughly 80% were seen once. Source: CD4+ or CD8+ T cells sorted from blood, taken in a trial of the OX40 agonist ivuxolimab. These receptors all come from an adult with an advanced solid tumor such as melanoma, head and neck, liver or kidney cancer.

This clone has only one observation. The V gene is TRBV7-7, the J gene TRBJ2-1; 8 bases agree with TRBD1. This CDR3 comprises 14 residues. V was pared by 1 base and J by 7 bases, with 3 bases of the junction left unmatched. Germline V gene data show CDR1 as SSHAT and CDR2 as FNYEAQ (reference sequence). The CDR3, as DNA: TGTGCCAGCAGCTTAGGGACAGGGTCAAATGAGCAGTTCTTC. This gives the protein CASSLGTGSNEQFF.

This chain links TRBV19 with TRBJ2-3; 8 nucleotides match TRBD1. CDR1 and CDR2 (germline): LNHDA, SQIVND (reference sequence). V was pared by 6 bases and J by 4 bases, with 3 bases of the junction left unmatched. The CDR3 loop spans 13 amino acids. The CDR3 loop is CASREQGADTQYF. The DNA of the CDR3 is TGTGCCAGTAGGGAACAGGGGGCAGATACGCAGTATTTT.

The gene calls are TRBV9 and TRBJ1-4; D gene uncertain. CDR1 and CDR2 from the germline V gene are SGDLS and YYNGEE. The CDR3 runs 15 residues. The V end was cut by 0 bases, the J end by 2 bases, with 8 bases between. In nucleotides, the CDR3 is TGTGCCAGCAGCGTAGATCCCGCGACTAATGAAAAACTGTTTTTT. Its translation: CASSVDPATNEKLFF.

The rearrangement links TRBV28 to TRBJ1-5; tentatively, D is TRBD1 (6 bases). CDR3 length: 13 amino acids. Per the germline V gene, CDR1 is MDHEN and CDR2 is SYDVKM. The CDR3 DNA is TGTGCTTTCAGCAGGGGCCGAAATCAGCCCCAGCATTTT. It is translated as CAFSRGRNQPQHF.

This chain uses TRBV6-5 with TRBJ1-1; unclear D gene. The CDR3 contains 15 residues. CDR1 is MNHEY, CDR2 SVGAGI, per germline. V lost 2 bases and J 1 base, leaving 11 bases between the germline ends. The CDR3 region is CASSYRPSGNTEAFF. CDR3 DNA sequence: TGTGCCAGCAGTTACAGACCGTCGGGGAACACTGAAGCTTTCTTT.

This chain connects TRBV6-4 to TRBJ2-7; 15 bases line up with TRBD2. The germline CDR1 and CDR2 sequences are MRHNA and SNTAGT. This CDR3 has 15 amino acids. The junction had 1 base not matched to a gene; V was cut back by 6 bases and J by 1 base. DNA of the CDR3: TGTGCCAGCAGGGGACTAGCGGGGGGATCCTACGAGCAGTACTTC. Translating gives CASRGLAGGSYEQYF.

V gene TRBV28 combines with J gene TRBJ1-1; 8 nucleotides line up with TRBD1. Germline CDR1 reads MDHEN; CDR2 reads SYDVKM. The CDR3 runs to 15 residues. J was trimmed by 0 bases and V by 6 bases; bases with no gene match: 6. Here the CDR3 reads CASRVDRALNTEAFF. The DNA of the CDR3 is TGTGCCAGCAGGGTGGACAGGGCCCTGAACACTGAAGCTTTCTTT.

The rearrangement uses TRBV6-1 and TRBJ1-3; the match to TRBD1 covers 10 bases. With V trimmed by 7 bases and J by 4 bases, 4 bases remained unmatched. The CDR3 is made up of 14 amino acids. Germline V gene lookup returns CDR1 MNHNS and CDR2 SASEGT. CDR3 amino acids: CASNDRGRGNTIYF. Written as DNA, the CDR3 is TGTGCCAGCAACGACAGGGGGCGCGGAAACACCATATATTTT.

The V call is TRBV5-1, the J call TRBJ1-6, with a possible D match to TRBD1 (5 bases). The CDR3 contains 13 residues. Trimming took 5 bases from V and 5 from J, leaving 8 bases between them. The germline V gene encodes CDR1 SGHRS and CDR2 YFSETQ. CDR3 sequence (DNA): TGCGCCAGCAGTAGAGGGGATAATTCACCCCTCCACTTT. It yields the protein CASSRGDNSPLHF.

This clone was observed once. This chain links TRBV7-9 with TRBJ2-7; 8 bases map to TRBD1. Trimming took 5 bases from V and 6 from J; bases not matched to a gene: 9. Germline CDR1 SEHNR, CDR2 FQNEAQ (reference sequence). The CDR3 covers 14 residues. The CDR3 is CASSRLDRVREQYF. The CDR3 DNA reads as TGTGCCAGCAGCCGCCTGGACAGGGTTCGCGAGCAGTACTTC. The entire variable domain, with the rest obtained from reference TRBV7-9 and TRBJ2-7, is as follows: DTGVSQNPRHKITKRGQNVTFRCDPISEHNRLYWYRQTLGQGPEFLTYFQNEAQLEKSRLLSDRFSAERPKGSFSTLEIQRTEQGDSAMYLCASSRLDRVREQYFGPGTRLTVT.